This TCR beta chain came from a study of OX40 agonist ivuxolimab in advanced cancers. Looking at the study overall: Aged roughly 23 to 80 with a mean of approximately 57 years, they were 82.7% male. Study-wide results and limits: CD4+ and CD8+ blood T cells expanded clonally by week 6 at 0.1 to 3.0 mg/kg.

Data came from immunoSEQ multiplex PCR; TCRdb stores just in-frame clones and leaves some out. This table has approximately 25,000 clones, 77% appearing once. This clone turned up a few times. The antigen is not known. V was pared by 3 bases and J by 1 base, with 6 bases between. In germline, CDR1 is GTSNPN, CDR2 SVGIG (reference sequence). The CDR3 is 12 residues long. The receptor's source is an adult with an advanced solid tumor such as melanoma, head and neck, liver or kidney cancer. The sequencing used CD4+ or CD8+ T cells sorted from blood, collected in a trial of the OX40 agonist ivuxolimab. This chain connects TRBV30 to TRBJ1-1; D unclear. The CDR3 here is CAWRRGNTEAFF. The CDR3 nucleotides are TGTGCCTGGAGGCGGGGGAACACTGAAGCTTTCTTT.